A selection of T cell receptor beta chains follows, all from one sample in a study of cytomegalovirus exposure and HLA in healthy donors. TCRdb's copy holds only in-frame clones and misses some; the assay was immunoSEQ multiplex PCR. Of tens of thousands of clones detected, 90% to 95% appear once; the ten largest clones hold around 1.5%. The specimen sequenced was PBMCs. These receptors all stem from a man between 18 and 29 years old in good health and CMV-seropositive. Each CDR3 is given with its conserved first and last residue. Fields, in order: J gene, clone size, D gene, V gene, CDR3 DNA, CDR3 protein. D genes are given only for firm matches. Clone size is not always given. Where it is, it says once, few, many or a class for expanded clones.

TRBJ2-1	NA	TRBD2	TRBV19	TGTGCCAGTAGACTAGCGGGCTCCCCCAATGAGCAGTTCTTC	CASRLAGSPNEQFF
TRBJ2-3	once	TRBD2	TRBV5-1	TGCGCCAGCAGCTTGGCCCAGCGGGATAGCACAGATACGCAGTATTTT	CASSLAQRDSTDTQYF
TRBJ2-7	NA	NA	TRBV19	TGTGCCAGCGGTACCGCGGACACGAGCTCCTACGAGCAGTACTTC	CASGTADTSSYEQYF
TRBJ2-7	NA	NA	TRBV6-1	TGTGCCAGCAGTTCATCCAGGGGAAAGGACGAGCAGTACTTC	CASSSSRGKDEQYF
TRBJ2-3	NA	TRBD1	TRBV9	TGTGCCAGCAGCGCCCAGACAGGGGTCGGCACAGATACGCAGTATTTT	CASSAQTGVGTDTQYF
TRBJ2-7	NA	NA	TRBV28	TGTGCCAGCAGCTCTCCCTACGAGCAGTACTTC	CASSSPYEQYF
TRBJ1-2	NA	NA	TRBV28	TGTGCCAGCAGCTCCGTAGACTATGGCTACACCTTC	CASSSVDYGYTF
TRBJ1-1	NA	TRBD1	TRBV27	TGTGCCAGCAGCCGGACAGGGTGGGAAACTGAAGCTTTCTTT	CASSRTGWETEAFF
TRBJ2-3	NA	TRBD1	TRBV7-9	TGTGCCAGCAGCTTAATAGGCAAATTTGAGGGGACAGTTACAGATACGCAGTATTTT	CASSLIGKFEGTVTDTQYF
TRBJ1-1	NA	NA	TRBV4-1	TGCGCCAGCAGCCAAGTCGGGGACACTGAAGCTTTCTTT	CASSQVGDTEAFF
TRBJ2-5	NA	TRBD1	TRBV10-3	TGTGCCATCAGTGAGCCTGGGACAGGGGGGACCCAGTACTTC	CAISEPGTGGTQYF
TRBJ2-7	NA	TRBD2	TRBV7-3	TGTGCCAGCAGCTACGGACTAGCGGGAGGGGAGCAGTACTTC	CASSYGLAGGEQYF
TRBJ2-5	NA	NA	TRBV11-2	TGTGCCAGCAGCTCGGACACACAAGAGACCCAGTACTTC	CASSSDTQETQYF
TRBJ1-1	NA	NA	TRBV5-1	TGCGCCAGCAGCTTGAAGGGGAGGTCCACTGAAGCTTTCTTT	CASSLKGRSTEAFF
TRBJ1-3	NA	NA	TRBV18	TGTGCCAGCTCTTCGAGCTCTGGAAACACCATATATTTT	CASSSSSGNTIYF
TRBJ1-1	NA	NA	TRBV14	TGTGCCAGCACCGGTCCAGGGGTTGAAGCTTTCTTT	CASTGPGVEAFF
TRBJ2-1	NA	NA	TRBV27	TGTGCCAGCAGTCTTACTAGCAGGAATGAGCAGTTCTTC	CASSLTSRNEQFF
TRBJ2-3	NA	NA	TRBV7-6	TGTGCCAGCAGCTTACTTTCCGGCACAGATACGCAGTATTTT	CASSLLSGTDTQYF
TRBJ2-7	NA	TRBD1	TRBV30	TGTGCCTGGAGTGTGCTCGGGACAGGGGATGACGAGCAGTACTTC	CAWSVLGTGDDEQYF
TRBJ1-3	once	TRBD1	TRBV6-1	TGTGCCAGCAGTCAAAGGGACAGGGCTGGAAACACCATATATTTT	CASSQRDRAGNTIYF
TRBJ2-5	once	TRBD2	TRBV5-1	TGCGCCAGCAGCCGGGAGGCTCAGTCCGGGGAGACCCAGTACTTC	CASSREAQSGETQYF
TRBJ1-5	NA	NA	TRBV28	TGTGCCAGCACTGATTCACGGACACGGCGAAGCAATCAGCCCCAGCATTTT	CASTDSRTRRSNQPQHF
TRBJ1-1	NA	NA	TRBV10-3	TGTGCCATCAGTGAGTCTATGAACACTGAAGCTTTCTTT	CAISESMNTEAFF
TRBJ2-3	NA	TRBD2	TRBV7-2	TGTGCCAGCAGCGCGGGACTAGCTGGCACAGATACGCAGTATTTT	CASSAGLAGTDTQYF
TRBJ1-5	NA	NA	TRBV30	TGTGCCTGGAGTGTAGGAGATTTGGGCAATCAGCCCCAGCATTTT	CAWSVGDLGNQPQHF
TRBJ2-7	NA	TRBD1	TRBV5-1	TGCGCCAGCAGCCCCGGGACAGGGTTAGCCTACGAGCAGTACTTC	CASSPGTGLAYEQYF
TRBJ2-2	NA	NA	TRBV4-1	TGCGCCAGCAGCCTACCGAGGTTAATGGAGGGGAGGTTTGGAGCCGGGGAGCTGTTTTTT	CASSLPRLMEGRFGAGELFF